Sequencing of this T cell receptor beta chain was carried out in a study of blood T cell repertoires in COVID-19. Study-wide context: Both acute and convalescent COVID-19 samples were obtained from the United States, Italy and Spain. PBMCs, B-cell-depleted T cells, or T cells were the source of the cDNA or gDNA that made up the material.

The authors' processing: How many nucleated cells were present was estimated from reference gene primer amplification. Method: immunoSEQ multiplex PCR; TCRdb's copy keeps in-frame clones and lacks some. That table is the source of V, J and clone size, and D and trimming were worked out from the DNA. The sample carries roughly 86,000 clones, about 85% recorded once. V lost 1 base, J lost 5 bases, and 7 bases stayed unmatched. The length of the CDR3 is 16 residues. CDR1 is LGHDT, CDR2 YNNKEL, per germline (reference sequence). This clone appeared once. Sequences were obtained from peripheral blood. The chain joins TRBV3-1 (or the pseudogene TRBV3-2) to TRBJ2-3; 9 positions agree with TRBD2. The receptor comes from a man aged 50 or older with acute or convalescent COVID-19. DNA for the CDR3: TGTGCCAGCAGCCAAGCACTAGCGGGCCTGGGAGATACGCAGTATTTT. Amino acid sequence: CASSQALAGLGDTQYF.